These 4 T cell receptor beta chains share one sample of origin, sequenced in a study of OX40 agonist ivuxolimab in advanced cancers. Method: immunoSEQ multiplex PCR; TCRdb's copy keeps in-frame clones and lacks some. The table has roughly 60,000 clones, over 75% seen once. This specimen consisted of CD4+ or CD8+ T cells sorted from blood, obtained in a trial of the OX40 agonist ivuxolimab. The receptors stem from an adult with an advanced solid tumor such as melanoma, head and neck, liver or kidney cancer.

A few counts support this clone. Written as DNA, the CDR3 is TGTGCCAGCAGCTCTCAACCCTACGAGCAGTACTTC. Translating gives CASSSQPYEQYF. The chain combines TRBV28 with TRBJ2-7; D call uncertain. The V gene's germline CDR1 is MDHEN and CDR2 SYDVKM. V was clipped by 6 bases and J by 2 bases, with 8 bases between them. The CDR3 runs to 12 residues.

The gene calls are TRBV6-1 and TRBJ1-5, with D uncertain. V lost 0 bases, J lost 7 bases, and 10 bases lay in between. CDR1 is MNHNS and CDR2 is SASEGT in the germline V gene. The CDR3 is 14 residues long. This CDR3 is CASSEARVRQPQHF. DNA for the CDR3: TGTGCCAGCAGTGAAGCCCGGGTGCGCCAGCCCCAGCATTTT.

The J gene is TRBJ2-5, the V gene TRBV7-3, with D perhaps TRBD2 (6 bases). The CDR3 spans 13 residues. Trimming stripped 1 base from V and 3 bases from J, with 6 bases between. Germline V gives CDR1 SGHTA, CDR2 FQGTGA. As DNA, the CDR3 is TGTGCCAGCAGCTTAAGCGGGGAAGAGACCCAGTACTTC. Its protein product is CASSLSGEETQYF.

J is TRBJ1-6 and V is TRBV5-5; 8 bases fit TRBD1. V shed 5 bases and J 9 bases; nucleotides not matched to a gene: 4. This CDR3 comprises 13 residues. CDR1 is SGHKS, CDR2 YYEKEE, per germline (reference sequence). CDR3 residues: CASRPDRGSPLHF. DNA of the CDR3: TGTGCCAGCAGACCTGACAGGGGTTCACCCCTCCACTTT.